This T cell receptor (beta chain) originates from a study of shared clonotypes between healthy human individuals. Measured with immunoSEQ multiplex PCR; TCRdb has only the in-frame clones, and not every one. Among 2 million to 2.5 million clones listed, about 94% were seen once. Positively selected for CCR7, the CD45RO-negative cells used as naive CD8 cells excluded terminally differentiated effector memory CD45RA+ cells. This CDR3 has 14 residues. Germline V CDR1 and CDR2: SGHRS, YFSETQ. The J segment lost 3 bases and the V segment lost 2 bases, leaving 4 bases of the junction unmatched. This clonotype was obtained from a man aged 18 to 35 in good health. Sequencing was done on a sample of naive CD8+ T cells sorted from blood. V is TRBV5-1 and J is TRBJ1-1, with TRBD1 matching 7 bases. The CDR3 nucleotides are TGCGCCAGCAGCTTCCTCCAGGGGGACACTGAAGCTTTCTTT. Translated, it gives CASSFLQGDTEAFF.